Sequencing of this T cell receptor beta chain was carried out in a study of CD8+ T cells in alopecia areata. Study-wide context: A regimen of oral tofacitinib, 5 to 10 mg twice daily, was given to treated patients.

Trimming left V 0 bases short and J 9 bases short, with 21 bases between. The CDR3 loop spans 17 amino acids. Germline lookup yields CDR1 SGHAT and CDR2 FQDESV (reference sequence). Lesional scalp punch biopsies and peripheral blood came from alopecia areata patients. Overall study findings and caveats: Lesional scalp displayed greater clonality than normal scalp, most notably in alopecia totalis/universalis.

Details on this clone: Its target is unknown.

RNA extraction and reverse transcription yielded cDNA as sequencing template. This table comes from immunoSEQ multiplex PCR, and its TCRdb copy is limited to in-frame clones, with some not included. The data show 140,000 to 150,000 clones, with more than 40% seen just once and 6.5% to 7.5% held by the top ten. The sequence was obtained from a human donor with alopecia areata. The chain links TRBV11-1 to TRBJ2-1; D may be TRBD2 (6 bases). Input material: CD4+ T cells sorted from blood. The CDR3 sequence is CASSLASLGTEGREQFF. The DNA for the CDR3 is TGTGCCAGCAGCTTAGCCTCCTTGGGGACGGAGGGGCGTGAGCAGTTCTTC.